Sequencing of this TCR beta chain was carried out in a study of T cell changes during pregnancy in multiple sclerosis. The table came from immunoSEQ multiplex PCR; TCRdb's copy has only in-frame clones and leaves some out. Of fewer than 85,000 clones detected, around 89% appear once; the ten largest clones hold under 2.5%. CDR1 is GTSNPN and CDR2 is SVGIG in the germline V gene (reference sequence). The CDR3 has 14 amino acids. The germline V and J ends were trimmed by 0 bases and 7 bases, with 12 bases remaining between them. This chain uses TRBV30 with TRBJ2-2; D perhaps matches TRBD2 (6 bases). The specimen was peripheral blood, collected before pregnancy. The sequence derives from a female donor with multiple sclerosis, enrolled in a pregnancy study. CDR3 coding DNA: TGTGCCTGGAGTGTTTTCGCGGGGCTCGGGGAGCTGTTTTTT. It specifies CAWSVFAGLGELFF.